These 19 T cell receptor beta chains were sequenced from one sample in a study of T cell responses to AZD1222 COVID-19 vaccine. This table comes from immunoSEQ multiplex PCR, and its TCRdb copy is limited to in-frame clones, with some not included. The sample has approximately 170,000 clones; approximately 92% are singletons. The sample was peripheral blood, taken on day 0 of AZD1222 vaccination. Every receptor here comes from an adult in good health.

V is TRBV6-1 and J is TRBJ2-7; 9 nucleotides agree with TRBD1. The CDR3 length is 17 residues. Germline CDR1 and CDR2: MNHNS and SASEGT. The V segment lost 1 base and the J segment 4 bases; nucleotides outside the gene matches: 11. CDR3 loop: CASSEDYNRGLFYEQYF. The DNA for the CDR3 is TGTGCCAGCAGTGAAGACTACAACAGGGGGCTCTTTTACGAGCAGTACTTC.

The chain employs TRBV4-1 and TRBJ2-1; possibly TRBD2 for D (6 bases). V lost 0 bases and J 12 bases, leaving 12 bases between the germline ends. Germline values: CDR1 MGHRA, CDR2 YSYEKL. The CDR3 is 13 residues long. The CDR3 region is CASSQEGAGRQFF. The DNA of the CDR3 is TGCGCCAGCAGCCAAGAAGGCGCGGGGAGGCAGTTCTTC.

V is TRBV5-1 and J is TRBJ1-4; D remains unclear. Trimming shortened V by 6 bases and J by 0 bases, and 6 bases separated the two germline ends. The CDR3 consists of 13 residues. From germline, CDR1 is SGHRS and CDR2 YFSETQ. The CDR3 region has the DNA TGCGCCAGCACAGAAACAACTAATGAAAAACTGTTTTTT. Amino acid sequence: CASTETTNEKLFF.

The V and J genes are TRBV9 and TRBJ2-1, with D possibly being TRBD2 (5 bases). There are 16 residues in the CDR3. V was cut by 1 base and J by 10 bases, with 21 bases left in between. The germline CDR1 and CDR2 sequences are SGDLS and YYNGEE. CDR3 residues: CASSVSRLDTTGEQFF. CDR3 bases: TGTGCCAGCAGCGTAAGTAGGCTGGATACAACGGGGGAGCAGTTCTTC.

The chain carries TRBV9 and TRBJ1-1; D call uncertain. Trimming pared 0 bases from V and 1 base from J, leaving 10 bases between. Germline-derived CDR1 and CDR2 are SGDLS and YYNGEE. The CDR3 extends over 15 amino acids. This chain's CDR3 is CASSVAPGPNTEAFF. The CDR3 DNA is TGTGCCAGCAGCGTAGCTCCGGGTCCGAACACTGAAGCTTTCTTT.

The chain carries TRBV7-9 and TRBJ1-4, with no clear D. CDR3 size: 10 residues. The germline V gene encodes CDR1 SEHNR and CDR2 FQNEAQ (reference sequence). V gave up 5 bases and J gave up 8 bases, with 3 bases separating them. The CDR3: CASSGEKLFF. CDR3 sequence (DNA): TGTGCCAGCAGCGGGGAAAAACTGTTTTTT.

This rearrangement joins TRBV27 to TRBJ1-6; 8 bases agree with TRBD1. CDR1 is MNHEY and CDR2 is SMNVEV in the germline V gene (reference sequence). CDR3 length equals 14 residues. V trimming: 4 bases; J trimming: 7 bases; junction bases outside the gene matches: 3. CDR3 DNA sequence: TGTGCCAGCAGTTCGACAGGGGCCAATTCACCCCTCCACTTT. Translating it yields CASSSTGANSPLHF.

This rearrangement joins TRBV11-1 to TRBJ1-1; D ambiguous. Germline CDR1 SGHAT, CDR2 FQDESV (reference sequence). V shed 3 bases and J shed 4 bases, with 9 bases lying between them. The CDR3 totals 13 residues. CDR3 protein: CASSFTGITEAFF. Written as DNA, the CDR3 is TGTGCCAGCAGCTTCACGGGAATCACTGAAGCTTTCTTT.

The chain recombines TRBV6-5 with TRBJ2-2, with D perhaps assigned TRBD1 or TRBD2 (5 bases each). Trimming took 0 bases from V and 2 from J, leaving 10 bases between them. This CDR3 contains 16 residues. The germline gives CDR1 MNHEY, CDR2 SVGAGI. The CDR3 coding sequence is TGTGCCAGCAGTTACTCGTCGGGGCCTAACACCGGGGAGCTGTTTTTT. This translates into CASSYSSGPNTGELFF.

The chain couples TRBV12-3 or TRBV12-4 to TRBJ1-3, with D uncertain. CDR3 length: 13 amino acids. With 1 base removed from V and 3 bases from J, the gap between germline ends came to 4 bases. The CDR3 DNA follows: TGTGCCAGCAGTTTAGTGGGTGGAAACACCATATATTTT. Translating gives CASSLVGGNTIYF.

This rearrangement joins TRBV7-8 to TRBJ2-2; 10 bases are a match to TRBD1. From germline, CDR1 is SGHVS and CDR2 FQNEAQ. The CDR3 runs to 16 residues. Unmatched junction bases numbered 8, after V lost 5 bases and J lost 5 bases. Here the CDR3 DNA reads TGTGCCAGCAGCCCAGTTAGGGGACAGGGGACCGGGGAGCTGTTTTTT. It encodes CASSPVRGQGTGELFF. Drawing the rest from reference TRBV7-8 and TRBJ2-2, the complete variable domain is GAGVSQSPRYKVAKRGQDVALRCDPISGHVSLFWYQQALGQGPEFLTYFQNEAQLDKSGLPSDRFFAERPEGSVSTLKIQRTQQEDSAVYLCASSPVRGQGTGELFFGEGSRLTVL.

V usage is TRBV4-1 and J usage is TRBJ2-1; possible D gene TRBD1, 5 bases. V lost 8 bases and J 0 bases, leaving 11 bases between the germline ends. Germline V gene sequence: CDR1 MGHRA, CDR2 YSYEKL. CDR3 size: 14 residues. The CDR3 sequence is CASRQRSSYNEQFF. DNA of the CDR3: TGCGCCAGCCGACAGAGAAGCTCCTACAATGAGCAGTTCTTC.

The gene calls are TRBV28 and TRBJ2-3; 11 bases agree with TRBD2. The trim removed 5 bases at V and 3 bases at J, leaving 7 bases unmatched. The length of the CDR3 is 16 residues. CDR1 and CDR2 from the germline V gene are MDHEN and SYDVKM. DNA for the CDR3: TGTGCCAGCAGTAGTAGCGGGGGGGCTGGTACAGATACGCAGTATTTT. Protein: CASSSSGGAGTDTQYF.

In DNA form, the CDR3 reads TGTGCCAGCAGTGAACAGACTAGCTCCACAGATACGCAGTATTTT. Residues: CASSEQTSSTDTQYF. The chain is built from TRBV2 and TRBJ2-3; 7 bases map to TRBD2. This CDR3 contains 15 residues. With 2 bases clipped from V and 2 bases from J, the junction kept 4 bases outside the gene matches. The V gene's germline CDR1 is SNHLY and CDR2 FYNNEI.

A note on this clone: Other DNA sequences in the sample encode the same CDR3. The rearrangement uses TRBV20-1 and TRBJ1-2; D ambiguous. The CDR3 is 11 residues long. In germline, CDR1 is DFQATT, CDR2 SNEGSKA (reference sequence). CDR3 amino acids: CRETLNYGYTF. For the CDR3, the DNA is TGCAGGGAGACCTTGAACTATGGCTACACCTTC.

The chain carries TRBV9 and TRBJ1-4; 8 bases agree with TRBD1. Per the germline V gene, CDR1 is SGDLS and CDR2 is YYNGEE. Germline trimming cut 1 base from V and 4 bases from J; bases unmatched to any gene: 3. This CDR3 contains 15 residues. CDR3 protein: CASSVQGAFNEKLFF. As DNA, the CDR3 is TGTGCCAGCAGCGTACAGGGGGCTTTTAATGAAAAACTGTTTTTT.

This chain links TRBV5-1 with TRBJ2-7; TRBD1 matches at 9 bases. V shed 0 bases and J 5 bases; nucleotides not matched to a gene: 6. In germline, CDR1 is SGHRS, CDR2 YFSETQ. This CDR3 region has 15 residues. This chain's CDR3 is CASSLVPDRGHEQYF. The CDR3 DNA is TGCGCCAGCAGCTTGGTCCCGGACAGGGGCCACGAGCAGTACTTC.

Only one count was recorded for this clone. CDR3 bases: TGCGCCAGCAGCTTGGTCGGGGAAGATACGCAGTATTTT. It specifies CASSLVGEDTQYF. V usage is TRBV5-1 and J usage is TRBJ2-3; weak D call: TRBD2 (5 bases). The CDR3 has 13 residues. Between the trimmed V and J ends, which lost 0 bases and 5 bases, there was a span of 7 bases. Germline V lookup: CDR1 SGHRS, CDR2 YFSETQ.

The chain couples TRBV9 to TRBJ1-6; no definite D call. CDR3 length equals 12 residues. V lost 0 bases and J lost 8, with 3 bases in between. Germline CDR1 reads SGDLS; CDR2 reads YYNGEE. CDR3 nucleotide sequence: TGTGCCAGCAGCGTAGGAGATTCACCCCTCCACTTT. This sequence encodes CASSVGDSPLHF. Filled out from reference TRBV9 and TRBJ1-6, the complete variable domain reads DSGVTQTPKHLITATGQRVTLRCSPRSGDLSVYWYQQSLDQGLQFLIQYYNGEERAKGNILERFSAQQFPDLHSELNLSSLELGDSALYFCASSVGDSPLHFGNGTRLTVT.